A few counts support the clone carrying this T cell receptor (beta chain). This sample is part of a study of regulatory T cells in long-lasting Graves disease. For TCR beta, libraries came from iRepertoire HTBI primers and Arm-PCR of CDR3 regions. From the multiplex PCR reads, TCRdb called clonotypes with MiXCR, one entry per CDR3 protein. The repertoire has around 420,000 distinct CDR3 sequences, about 15% of them found once; the top ten carry roughly 8%. As to time point: newly diagnosed GD, antithyroid drugs for less than 3 months. PBMCs provided the RNA from which the TCR library was made. CDR3 size: 14 residues. V lost 4 bases, J lost 3 bases, and 13 bases lay in between. Germline CDR1 SQVTM, CDR2 ANQGSEA. The sample also formed part of further work on T cells in Graves' hyperthyroidism and ophthalmopathy. From that paper: The HTBI primer set served for first-round RT-PCR of the TCR CDR3. Ophthalmopathy onset followed model prediction by a median roughly 6 months.

The chain carries TRBV29-1 and TRBJ2-4; D possibly matches TRBD1 or TRBD2 (6 bases each). The origin of this receptor is a woman aged 40 to 49 with Graves disease. The sequences come from peripheral blood mononuclear cells (PBMCs), collected at new diagnosis, from a patient treated with antithyroid drugs. DNA of the CDR3: TGCAGCGTTGTAGGGGGACTTGGCAAAAACATTCAGTACTTC. Translated, it gives CSVVGGLGKNIQYF. Supplemented by reference TRBV29-1 and TRBJ2-4, the full variable domain reads SAVISQKPSRDICQRGTSLTIQCQVDSQVTMMFWYRQQPGQSLTLIATANQGSEATYESGFVIDKFPISRPNLTFSTLTVSNMSPEDSSIYLCSVVGGLGKNIQYFGAGTRLSVL.